This T cell receptor (beta chain) was observed in a study of blood T cell repertoires in COVID-19. Study-wide context: T cells, B-cell-depleted T cells, or PBMCs supplied cDNA or gDNA.

In the original processing: For nucleated cells, counts were estimated from reference gene primer amplification. TCRdb's copy holds only in-frame clones and misses some; the assay was immunoSEQ multiplex PCR. For V, J and clone size, that table is used; D and trimming come from the DNA. The data hold 130,000 to 150,000 clones, with approximately 85% observed a single time. This CDR3 is 12 amino acids long. CDR1 and CDR2 from the germline V gene are KGHDR and SFDVKD. With 2 bases removed from V and 6 bases from J, the gap between germline ends came to 6 bases. This clone was detected only once. Patients at the Seattle site were enrolled during active infection and followed longitudinally.

The sequence came from a woman aged 55-69 years with COVID-19, enrolled during active disease. Sequencing was performed on peripheral blood. The V call is TRBV24-1, the J call TRBJ1-2; no firm D call. In DNA form, the CDR3 reads TGTGCCACCAGTGATTGGCCTCATGGCTACACCTTC. As protein: CATSDWPHGYTF.